Detailed here is one TCR beta chain. This sample was taken from a study of blood T cell repertoires in COVID-19. The repertoire was sequenced with immunoSEQ multiplex PCR; TCRdb's copy has only in-frame clones and lacks some. Of fewer than 110,000 clones in the sample, over 80% are singletons; the top ten hold roughly 17%. This CDR3 contains 14 residues. V was pared by 3 bases and J by 6 bases, with 1 base of the junction left unmatched. The germline gives CDR1 SGHVS, CDR2 FNYEAQ. The clonotype originates from a man aged 50 or older with acute or convalescent COVID-19. Sequencing was done on a sample of peripheral blood. The rearrangement uses TRBV7-6 and TRBJ2-1; 11 bases map to TRBD1. This CDR3 is CASSFGQGANEQFF. CDR3 coding DNA: TGTGCCAGCAGCTTCGGACAGGGGGCCAATGAGCAGTTCTTC.